The clone carrying this TCR beta chain was seen only a few times. Its specificity is not known. Treatment given: 15 to 20 received Ad26.COV2.S at low or high dose, single or two shots; roughly five received placebo; per-sample allocation not given. On day 63 after the first injection, vaccine and placebo recipients gave samples. Repertoires were generated with immunoSEQ multiplex PCR, while TCRdb's copy carries only in-frame clones and drops some. The table has about 460,000 clones, 89% seen once. The data are from a study of Ad26.COV2.S vaccination and SARS-CoV-2 variants. Study-wide results and caveats: The TCR-based breadth and depth measures might underestimate overall T cell responses. Spike-specific TCR breadth was greater after Ad26.COV2.S than placebo.

Germline V CDR1 and CDR2: SGHAT, FQNNGV. J was trimmed by 4 bases and V by 4 bases; bases with no gene match: 3. This CDR3 is 14 amino acids long. The chain links TRBV11-2 to TRBJ1-3, with TRBD1 matching 8 bases. Specimen: peripheral blood, collected in a trial of Ad26.COV2.S vaccine versus placebo. The sequence was collected from a person between 18 and 59 years old who received the Ad26.COV2.S COVID-19 vaccine or a placebo. CDR3 sequence reads: CASSSPGGGNTIYF. The CDR3 nucleotides read TGTGCCAGCAGCTCCCCAGGGGGCGGAAACACCATATATTTT.